The following is a T cell receptor (beta chain) sequence with its context. These data originate in a study of shared clonotypes between healthy human individuals. The overall study: A donor's plate count was three for CD4 naive and three for CD4 memory; CD8 naive had two and CD8 memory one.

The CDR3 length is 15 residues. The ends lost 5 bases at V and 5 bases at J; junction bases unmatched: 10. The germline gives CDR1 MNHEY, CDR2 SMNVEV (reference sequence). An approximately 200 ng quantity of DNA, around 30,000 T cell genomes, went into the sorted-subset replicate PCRs. Here immunoSEQ multiplex PCR was the method, and the copy in TCRdb shows in-frame clones only, minus some. The sample has around 1.9 million clones; approximately 94% are singletons. Naive CD8 cells comprised CD45RO-negative, CCR7-positively selected cells, excluding terminally differentiated effector memory CD45RA+ cells.

This chain links TRBV27 with TRBJ2-7; 9 nucleotides align to TRBD1. This clonotype originated in a young man in good health. Some clones in this sample may be carry-over from other donors' samples. Specimen: naive CD8+ T cells from PBMCs. CDR3 bases: TGTGCCAGCAGTGAACCGGGACAGGGTACCCACGAGCAGTACTTC. Its translation: CASSEPGQGTHEQYF.